This is a list of T cell receptor beta chains from one sample in a study of somatic mutations in cytotoxic T cells in rheumatoid arthritis. Libraries were prepared by immunoSEQ multiplex PCR; TCRdb keeps only in-frame clonotypes and omits some of them. Of approximately 14,000 clones in the sample, over 60% were seen once. The sample consisted of CD8+ T cells sorted from blood. The receptor set was obtained from an adult with rheumatoid arthritis. Each CDR3 is given without its conserved first and last residue.

V: TRBV9
J: TRBJ2-1
CDR3: ASSVELAGDNEQF

V: TRBV28
J: TRBJ2-3
CDR3: ASSLPREITDTQY

V: TRBV9
J: TRBJ2-2
CDR3: ASSDGYTNTGELF

V: TRBV11-2
J: TRBJ2-5
CDR3: ASSSRWDRGETQY

V: TRBV7-2
J: TRBJ1-5
CDR3: ASSWGQGHQPQH

V: TRBV13
J: TRBJ1-2
CDR3: ASSIGTGGGGYT

V: TRBV16
J: TRBJ2-7
CDR3: ASSQSVGGAHEQY

V: TRBV9
J: TRBJ1-2
CDR3: ASSVSSRGGGVGYGYT

V: TRBV30
J: TRBJ2-1
CDR3: AWTDTHSYNEQF

V: TRBV7-9
J: TRBJ1-1
CDR3: ASSLGATESDTEAF

V: TRBV23-1
J: TRBJ1-5
CDR3: ASSQMLQAGLVGAQH

V: TRBV6-5
J: TRBJ1-1
CDR3: ASSYLTGAEAF

V: TRBV5-1
J: TRBJ2-1
CDR3: ASSLASGNYNEQF

V: TRBV2
J: TRBJ1-1
CDR3: ASSEQGAEAF

V: TRBV6-5
J: TRBJ1-5
CDR3: ASSLDGNQPQH

V: TRBV29-1
J: TRBJ2-3
CDR3: SVDNGRTDTQY

V: TRBV2
J: TRBJ1-4
CDR3: ASVPRWEGEKLF

V: TRBV15
J: TRBJ2-7
CDR3: ATSPAGYEQY

V: TRBV9
J: TRBJ2-2
CDR3: ASSVGGADWITGELF

V: TRBV4-3
J: TRBJ1-1
CDR3: ASSRDLIRGDEAF

V: TRBV7-8
J: TRBJ1-2
CDR3: ASSLPGGSYGYT

V: TRBV4-1
J: TRBJ1-2
CDR3: ASSQDQQGYYGYT

V: TRBV29-1
J: TRBJ1-2
CDR3: SVEGQTNYGYT

V: TRBV10-2
J: TRBJ2-7
CDR3: ASGEYEQY

V: TRBV29-1
J: TRBJ2-3
CDR3: SVEETSGGTDTQY

V: TRBV29-1
J: TRBJ2-7
CDR3: SVEDQNRGYEQY

V: TRBV30
J: TRBJ1-5
CDR3: AWNFVNQPQH

V: TRBV6-5
J: TRBJ1-2
CDR3: ASSSQRTGTDYGYT

V: TRBV27
J: TRBJ1-2
CDR3: ASSQGQGAGYGYT

V: TRBV6-1
J: TRBJ2-3
CDR3: ASMSVDTQY

V: TRBV30
J: NA
CDR3: AWRDLAPEQY

V: TRBV29-1
J: TRBJ1-4
CDR3: SAEGQGAEKLF

V: TRBV19
J: TRBJ1-3
CDR3: ATQRNLSGNTIY

V: TRBV4-2
J: TRBJ1-2
CDR3: ASSQEPLIGTYYGYT

V: TRBV7-9
J: TRBJ2-1
CDR3: ASSPTRLAGGHCEQF

V: TRBV9
J: TRBJ2-5
CDR3: ASSVGLAGIQETQY

V: TRBV15
J: TRBJ2-5
CDR3: ATRGTAKETQY

V: TRBV7-2
J: TRBJ2-1
CDR3: ASSYPGQGYNEQF

V: TRBV2
J: TRBJ2-3
CDR3: ASSETRLAGGDTQY

V: TRBV27
J: TRBJ1-2
CDR3: ASSSRGGRGYT

V: TRBV6-1
J: TRBJ1-5
CDR3: ASSTSAAGGQPQH

V: TRBV4-1
J: TRBJ2-7
CDR3: ASSAQRGGRWEQY

V: TRBV6-5
J: TRBJ1-1
CDR3: ASSYGGANTEAF

V: TRBV7-9
J: TRBJ1-2
CDR3: ASITSGEGNYGYT

V: TRBV28
J: TRBJ2-3
CDR3: ASSLGPRRADTQY

V: TRBV29-1
J: TRBJ1-2
CDR3: SVEDLGTGGVDYGYT

V: TRBV19
J: TRBJ1-5
CDR3: ASRMTDDGGQPQH

V: TRBV7-2
J: TRBJ1-2
CDR3: ASSLVRGDRDGYT

V: TRBV5-1
J: TRBJ2-5
CDR3: ASSMGTGKGETQY

V: TRBV6-6
J: TRBJ2-5
CDR3: ASSYSAGAETQY

V: TRBV4-3
J: TRBJ1-6
CDR3: ASSRSQGSPLH

V: TRBV30
J: TRBJ1-2
CDR3: ACNDIFYGYT

V: TRBV5-4
J: TRBJ2-1
CDR3: ASTRAGGPGNEQF

V: TRBV7-9
J: TRBJ2-7
CDR3: ASSLVGGDVGEQY

V: TRBV13
J: TRBJ2-7
CDR3: ASSLGQAFGEQY

V: TRBV29-1
J: TRBJ2-2
CDR3: SVAGDTGELF